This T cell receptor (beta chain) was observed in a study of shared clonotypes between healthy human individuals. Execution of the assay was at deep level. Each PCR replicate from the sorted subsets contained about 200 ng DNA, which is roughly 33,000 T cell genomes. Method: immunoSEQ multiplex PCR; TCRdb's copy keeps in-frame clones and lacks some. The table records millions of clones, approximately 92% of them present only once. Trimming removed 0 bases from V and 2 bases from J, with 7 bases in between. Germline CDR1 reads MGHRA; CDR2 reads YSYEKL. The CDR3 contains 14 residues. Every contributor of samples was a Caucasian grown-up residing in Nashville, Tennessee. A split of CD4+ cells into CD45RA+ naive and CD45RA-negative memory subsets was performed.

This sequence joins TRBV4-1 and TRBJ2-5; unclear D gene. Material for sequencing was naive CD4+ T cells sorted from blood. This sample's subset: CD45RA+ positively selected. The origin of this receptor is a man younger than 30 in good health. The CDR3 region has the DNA TGCGCCAGCAGCCAAGAGGTCTTACAAGAGACCCAGTACTTC. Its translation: CASSQEVLQETQYF.